A single sample gave rise to the 5 T cell receptor beta chains below, sequenced in a study of CD8 T cells in Susac syndrome. Reverse transcription used about 0.5 to 1 ug RNA and random hexamers. TCRdb reprocessed the immunoSEQ multiplex PCR reads with MiXCR, giving one entry per CDR3 protein. The repertoire includes about 160,000 distinct CDR3 sequences, just under 95% of them detected once, and over 0.11% sits in the top ten. The sequencing sample was made of CD4+ T cells from PBMCs. Every receptor here comes from a human donor in good health.

This clonotype was observed once. V is TRBV9 and J is TRBJ2-7; 7 bases are a match to TRBD1. V gave up 2 bases and J gave up 6 bases; unmatched junction bases: 8. Germline CDR1 SGDLS, CDR2 YYNGEE. The CDR3 is made up of 14 amino acids. CDR3 nucleotides: TGTGCCAGCAGCGTTCGGACAGGAGGAAGCGAGCAGTACTTC. As protein: CASSVRTGGSEQYF.

V is TRBV7-2 and J is TRBJ2-5; 7 nucleotides match TRBD1. This CDR3 comprises 14 residues. The trim removed 5 bases at V and 2 bases at J, leaving 5 bases unmatched. Germline V gene data show CDR1 as SGHTA and CDR2 as FQGNSA. The CDR3 sequence is CASSQQGQQETQYF. The CDR3, as DNA: TGTGCCAGCAGCCAGCAGGGACAGCAAGAGACCCAGTACTTC.

The J gene is TRBJ1-3, the V gene TRBV6-6, with TRBD1 matching 9 bases. Trimming removed 11 bases from V and 8 bases from J; junction bases left unmatched: 7. The CDR3 spans 12 residues. Germline V CDR1 and CDR2: MNHNY, SVGAGI (reference sequence). The CDR3 sequence is CAAQGASDTIYF. The CDR3 DNA reads as TGTGCCGCACAGGGGGCATCGGACACCATATATTTT.

The chain employs TRBV6-6 and TRBJ1-5, with D possibly being TRBD1 (5 bases). CDR3 length: 14 residues. Germline loops: CDR1 MNHNY, CDR2 SVGAGI (reference sequence). V gave up 5 bases and J gave up 3 bases, with 11 bases separating them. CDR3 sequence (DNA): TGTGCCAGCAGTCCGGGACTGTTCAATCAGCCCCAGCATTTT. Translated: CASSPGLFNQPQHF.

The V call is TRBV20-1, the J call TRBJ1-3; tentative D call: TRBD1 (5 bases). V dropped 5 bases and J dropped 1 base, with 6 bases sitting between them. Germline V gives CDR1 DFQATT, CDR2 SNEGSKA (reference sequence). The CDR3 has 12 amino acids. The DNA for the CDR3 is TGCAGTGCTCCAGGGTCTGGAAACACCATATATTTT. As protein: CSAPGSGNTIYF.